This T cell receptor beta chain derives from a study of blood T cell repertoires in COVID-19. Looking at the study overall: Collection of acute and convalescent COVID-19 samples took place in the United States, Italy and Spain.

Cohorts were determined from participant-reported clinical history. Recovered participants had two consecutive negative NP/OP PCR tests, healthcare professional clearance, or symptom resolution. The V gene end was trimmed by 2 bases and the J gene end by 6 bases; junction bases not matched to a gene: 7. The V gene's germline CDR1 is KGHDR and CDR2 SFDVKD. The CDR3 runs 16 residues. Sequencing used immunoSEQ multiplex PCR; TCRdb keeps in-frame clones, though not all of them. The table has more than 200,000 clones, roughly 80% seen once. The specimen was PBMCs or T cells enriched from blood (not recorded which). This sequence originates from a man aged 60 to 69 who had recovered from COVID-19. The chain couples TRBV24-1 to TRBJ2-2, with 8 bases matching TRBD1. The CDR3 DNA reads as TGTGCCACCAGTGATTCCCTCAGGGGGCGGGCCGGGGAGCTGTTTTTT. The encoded protein is CATSDSLRGRAGELFF.